This T cell receptor beta chain originates from a study of T cells in localized non-small cell lung cancer. Regarding the study as a whole: A median of around 58 clones ranked among the top 100 in tumor appeared in adjacent lung. Increased T cell density in blood showed an association with longer overall survival.

This CDR3 contains 15 residues. Trimming removed 2 bases at V and 0 bases at J, with 11 bases between. Germline CDR1 is SGDLS and CDR2 is YYNGEE. This clone was seen a few times. Its cognate antigen is unknown. TCRdb's table, derived via immunoSEQ multiplex PCR, lists solely in-frame clones and lacks some. The sample shows about 1,000 clones, around 19% of them seen only once. Atypia-free adjacent lung came from at least 2 cm beyond the tumor margin. V is TRBV9 and J is TRBJ2-5, with D perhaps TRBD2 (6 bases). Specimen: normal lung tissue next to the tumor, collected before any cancer treatment. This TCR was sampled from a woman aged 40 to 75 with stage II lung adenocarcinoma. The CDR3 DNA is TGTGCCAGCAGCGTTGCTAGCGCCTACCAAGAGACCCAGTACTTC. Protein product: CASSVASAYQETQYF.